The 14 T cell receptor beta chains below come from one sample, sequenced in a study of CD4 and CD8 cells across lung adenocarcinoma regions. TCRdb recomputed calls from the PCR reads with MiXCR, one row per CDR3 protein. The sample holds around 20,000 distinct CDR3 sequences, approximately 54% seen once. Sequencing input: CD8+ T cells from the center of a lung tumor. These receptors were collected from a female donor with lung adenocarcinoma. The CD4 and CD8 labels of this study may be unreliable.

The chain links TRBV10-2 to TRBJ2-4, with D perhaps TRBD1 (6 bases). Between the trimmed V and J ends, which lost 3 bases and 5 bases, there was a span of 11 bases. Germline CDR1 and CDR2: WSHSY and SAAADI. The CDR3 sequence is 14 residues long. The CDR3 sequence is CASSELWGQNIQYF. The CDR3 nucleotides read TGCGCCAGCAGTGAACTGTGGGGGCAAAACATTCAGTACTTC.

The chain couples TRBV6-1 to TRBJ2-5; 13 nucleotides match TRBD2. J gave up 0 bases and V 6 bases, and 4 bases lay outside the gene matches. The CDR3 consists of 16 residues. CDR1 is MNHNS, CDR2 SASEGT, per germline. This chain's CDR3 is CASRRLAGGNQETQYF. The DNA of the CDR3 is TGTGCCAGCAGACGACTAGCGGGAGGAAACCAAGAGACCCAGTACTTC.

This clonotype was detected a few times. A much larger clone differs from this one at a single base, so this may be a read error. J is TRBJ2-1 and V is TRBV10-3; TRBD1 is a possible D gene (6 bases). CDR1 is ENHRY and CDR2 is SYGVKD in the germline V gene. The V and J ends lost 8 bases and 10 bases respectively, with 21 bases between them. This CDR3 region has 14 residues. Here the CDR3 reads CAIGADRTPYEQFF. As DNA, the CDR3 is TGTGCCATCGGGGCAGACAGGACCCCCTACGAGCAGTTCTTC.

In the case of this clonotype: Sequence at one end of the junction differs from germline and may be a read error. The chain links TRBV27 to TRBJ2-3, with 9 bases lining up with TRBD2. This CDR3 has 16 residues. The germline CDR1 and CDR2 sequences are MNHEY and SMNVEV (reference sequence). CDR3 in amino acids: CASSSPGASGTYKQYF. CDR3 coding DNA: TGTGCCAGCAGCTCTCCGGGGGCTAGCGGGACTTATAAGCAGTATTTC.

The chain links TRBV9 to TRBJ2-3; D may be TRBD1 or TRBD2 (6 bases each). The DNA end is more similar to TRBJ2-1, so the J call may be wrong. CDR3 length: 13 residues. CDR1 SGDLS and CDR2 YYNGEE come from the germline V gene. The CDR3 reads CASSVGGGQVQFF. In nucleotides, the CDR3 is TGTGCCAGCAGCGTAGGAGGGGGGCAGGTCCAGTTCTTC.

The chain employs TRBV6-1 and TRBJ2-1; TRBD2 aligns across 11 bases. The end of the DNA aligns better with TRBJ2-5, so the J call may be wrong. The germline V gene encodes CDR1 MNHNS and CDR2 SASEGT. This CDR3 is 14 amino acids long. Here the CDR3 reads CASSELAGGETQYF. CDR3 sequence (DNA): TGTGCCAGCAGTGAACTAGCGGGAGGAGAGACCCAGTACTTC.

The chain employs TRBV12-3 or TRBV12-4 and TRBJ2-3; tentatively, D is TRBD1 or TRBD2 (5 bases each). Trimming stripped 5 bases from V and 12 bases from J, with 33 bases between. There are 18 residues in the CDR3. The CDR3 protein is CASSAPGTGLRTKDTQYF. The CDR3 bases are TGTGCCAGCAGTGCCCCCGGGACGGGGCTGCGGACCAAAGACACTCAGTATTTT.

To note about this clonotype: A much larger clone differs by one base, so this may be a read error. This chain joins TRBV12-3 or TRBV12-4 and TRBJ2-3; weak D call: TRBD2 (6 bases). The V end was cut by 10 bases, the J end by 0 bases, with 14 bases between. This CDR3 has 14 residues. CDR3 loop: CANTPGSSTDTQYF. CDR3 nucleotides: TGTGCCAACACCCCCGGGAGTAGCACAGATACGCAGTATTTT.

About this clonotype: In this CDR3 the conserved last residue, phenylalanine or tryptophan, is missing, so a read error is likely. The chain recombines TRBV10-3 with TRBJ2-5; D tentatively reads TRBD1 or TRBD2 (5 bases each). Germline CDR1 ENHRY, CDR2 SYGVKD. This CDR3 spans 14 amino acids. As DNA, the CDR3 is TGTGCGACCAACGGGGCGCGTGACCAAGAGACCCAGTACGTC. This codes for CATNGARDQETQYV.

This chain connects TRBV6-1 to TRBJ2-4, with a possible D match to TRBD2 (7 bases). The J call could be wrong; TRBJ2-5 is a better fit for the DNA end. Germline V gene data show CDR1 as MNHNS and CDR2 as SASEGT. The CDR3 is 16 amino acids. CDR3 in amino acids: CASSDDGGRAKKTQYF. Here the CDR3 DNA reads TGTGCCAGCAGTGACGACGGGGGGCGTGCCAAAAAGACCCAGTACTTC.

The chain carries TRBV27 and TRBJ2-6, with D hard to call. Matching the DNA end better, TRBJ2-5 makes the J call doubtful. CDR1 MNHEY and CDR2 SMNVEV come from the germline V gene (reference sequence). This CDR3 comprises 13 residues. CDR3 in DNA: TGTGCCAGCAGTTTAAAGTACCAAGAGACCCAGTACTTC. Encoded protein: CASSLKYQETQYF.

The V and J genes are TRBV9 and TRBJ2-2; 16 nucleotides align to TRBD2. Germline trimming cut 4 bases from V and 0 bases from J; bases unmatched to any gene: 3. The CDR3 runs 18 residues. Germline V CDR1 and CDR2: SGDLS, YYNGEE. The CDR3 region has the DNA TGTGCCAGCAGCCGGGGACTAGCGGGAGGGTCGAACACCGGGGAGCTGTTTTTT. Protein: CASSRGLAGGSNTGELFF.

The V and J genes are TRBV6-1 and TRBJ2-2; D might be TRBD1 (6 bases). V was cut by 6 bases and J by 7 bases, with 15 bases left in between. Germline assignment: CDR1 MNHNS and CDR2 SASEGT. This CDR3 is 14 amino acids long. CDR3: CASSQTGPGGELFF. The CDR3 nucleotides are TGTGCCAGCAGCCAGACAGGCCCGGGCGGGGAGCTGTTTTTT.

This clonotype was seen a few times. The DNA of the CDR3 is TGTGCCAGCAACACTGGGGGACAGAGAAACATTCAGTACTTC. This gives the protein CASNTGGQRNIQYF. V usage is TRBV6-1 and J usage is TRBJ2-4, with 7 bases identical to TRBD1. Per the germline V gene, CDR1 is MNHNS and CDR2 is SASEGT. The CDR3 sequence is 14 residues long. The ends lost 7 bases at V and 6 bases at J; junction bases unmatched: 9.